In its sample, the clone carrying this T cell receptor beta chain was seen a few times. Its antigen is not identified. The data were obtained in a study of blood T cells in healthy people across ages. General study results and limits: Relative to aged donors, long-lived donors carried more naive CD4+ cells and displayed higher diversity.

Every participating donor contributed around 9.5 milliliters of peripheral blood through a draw. Every sample gave at least 5 micrograms of total RNA when it was extracted. Alongside a J-beta primer mix, a sample-barcoded 5' primer served in a second PCR lasting about 6 to 12 cycles. Each CDR3 protein gets one entry after TCRdb re-called the 5' RACE reads with MiXCR. The data hold about 570,000 distinct CDR3 sequences, with 27% observed a single time. The source material was blood. The sequence derives from a woman in her 70s in good health.

The CDR3 DNA follows: TGCAGTGCTAGAGGCCTCGGGACTCCCTCGGGCGAGCAGTACTTC. Translation: CSARGLGTPSGEQYF. This chain connects TRBV20-1 to TRBJ2-5, with D tentatively TRBD2 (6 bases). The J call is doubtful: the DNA matches TRBJ2-7 better. Germline CDR1 DFQATT, CDR2 SNEGSKA (reference sequence). The CDR3 has 15 amino acids.